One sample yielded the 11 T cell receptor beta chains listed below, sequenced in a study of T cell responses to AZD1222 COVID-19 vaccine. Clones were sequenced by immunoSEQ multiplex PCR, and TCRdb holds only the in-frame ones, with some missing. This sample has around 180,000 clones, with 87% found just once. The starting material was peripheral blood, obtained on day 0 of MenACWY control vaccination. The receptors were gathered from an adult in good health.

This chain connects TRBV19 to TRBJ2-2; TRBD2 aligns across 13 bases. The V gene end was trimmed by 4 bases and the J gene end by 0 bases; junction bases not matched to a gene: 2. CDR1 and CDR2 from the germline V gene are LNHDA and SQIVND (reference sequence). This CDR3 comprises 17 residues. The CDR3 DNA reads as TGTGCCAGTAGTAGGGGACTAGCGGGAACGAACACCGGGGAGCTGTTTTTT. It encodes CASSRGLAGTNTGELFF. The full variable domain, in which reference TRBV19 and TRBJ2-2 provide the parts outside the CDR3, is DGGITQSPKYLFRKEGQNVTLSCEQNLNHDAMYWYRQDPGQGLRLIYYSQIVNDFQKGDIAEGYSVSREKKESFPLTVTSAQKNPTAFYLCASSRGLAGTNTGELFFGEGSRLTVL.

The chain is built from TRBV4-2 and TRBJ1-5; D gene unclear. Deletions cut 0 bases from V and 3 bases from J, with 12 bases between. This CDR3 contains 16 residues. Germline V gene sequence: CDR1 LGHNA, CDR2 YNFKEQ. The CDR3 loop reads CASSQDTLLDNQPQHF. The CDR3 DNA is TGTGCCAGCAGCCAAGATACCCTCCTTGACAATCAGCCCCAGCATTTT.

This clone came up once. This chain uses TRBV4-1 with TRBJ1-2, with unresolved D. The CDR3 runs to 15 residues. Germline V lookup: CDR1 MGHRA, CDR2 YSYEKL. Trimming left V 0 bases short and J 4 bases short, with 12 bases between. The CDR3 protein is CASSQETGVGYGYTF. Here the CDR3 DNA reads TGCGCCAGCAGCCAAGAGACGGGCGTTGGCTATGGCTACACCTTC.

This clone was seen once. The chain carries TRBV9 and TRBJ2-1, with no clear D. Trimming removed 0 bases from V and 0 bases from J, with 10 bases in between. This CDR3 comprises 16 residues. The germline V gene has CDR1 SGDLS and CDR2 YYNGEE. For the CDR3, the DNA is TGTGCCAGCAGCGTAGCTGGGCTTAGCTCCTACAATGAGCAGTTCTTC. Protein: CASSVAGLSSYNEQFF.

In DNA form, the CDR3 reads TGTGCCAGCTCGTCGGACAGCCGGACCTTC. This translates into CASSSDSRTF. V is TRBV18 and J is TRBJ1-2, with a possible D match to TRBD1 (6 bases). The CDR3 has 10 residues. Germline CDR1 KGHSH, CDR2 LQKENI. Trimming removed 6 bases at V and 14 bases at J, with 13 bases between.

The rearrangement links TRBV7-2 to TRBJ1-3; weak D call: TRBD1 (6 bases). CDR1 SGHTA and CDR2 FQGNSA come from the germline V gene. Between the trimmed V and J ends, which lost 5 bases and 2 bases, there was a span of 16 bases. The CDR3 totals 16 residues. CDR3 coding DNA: TGTGCCAGCAGCCCCGCCGGGACATCGACTGGAAACACCATATATTTT. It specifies CASSPAGTSTGNTIYF.

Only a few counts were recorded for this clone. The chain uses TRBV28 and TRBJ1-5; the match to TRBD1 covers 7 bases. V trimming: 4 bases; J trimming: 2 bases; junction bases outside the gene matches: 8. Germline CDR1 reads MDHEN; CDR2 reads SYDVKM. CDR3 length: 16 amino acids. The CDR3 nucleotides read TGTGCCAGCAGTTCGACAGGGTTAGGACGCAATCAGCCCCAGCATTTT. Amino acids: CASSSTGLGRNQPQHF.

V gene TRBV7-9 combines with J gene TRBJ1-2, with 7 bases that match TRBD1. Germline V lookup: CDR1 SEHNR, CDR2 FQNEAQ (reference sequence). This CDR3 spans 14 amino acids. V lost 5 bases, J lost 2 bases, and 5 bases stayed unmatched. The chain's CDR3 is CASSPGQLNYGYTF. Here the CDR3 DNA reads TGTGCCAGCAGCCCGGGACAGCTAAACTATGGCTACACCTTC.

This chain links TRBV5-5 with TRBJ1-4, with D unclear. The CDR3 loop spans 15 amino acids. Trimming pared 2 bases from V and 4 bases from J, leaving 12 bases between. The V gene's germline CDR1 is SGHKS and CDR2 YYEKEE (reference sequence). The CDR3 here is CASSLRLAYNEKLFF. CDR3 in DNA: TGTGCCAGCAGCTTACGGCTGGCCTATAATGAAAAACTGTTTTTT.

CDR3 loop: CASSLDRVSYEQYF. For the CDR3, the DNA is TGTGCCAGCAGCTTGGACAGGGTGTCCTACGAGCAGTACTTC. The chain has TRBV7-2 and TRBJ2-7; 8 positions agree with TRBD1. There are 14 residues in the CDR3. CDR1 and CDR2 (germline): SGHTA, FQGNSA. The J segment lost 1 base and the V segment lost 3 bases, leaving 2 bases of the junction unmatched.

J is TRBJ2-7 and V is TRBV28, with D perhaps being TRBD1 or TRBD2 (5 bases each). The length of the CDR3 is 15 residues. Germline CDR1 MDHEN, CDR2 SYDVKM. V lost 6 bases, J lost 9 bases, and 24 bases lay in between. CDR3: CASSSGTLLYYGQYF. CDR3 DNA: TGTGCCAGCAGCTCCGGGACCCTCCTTTACTATGGGCAGTACTTC.